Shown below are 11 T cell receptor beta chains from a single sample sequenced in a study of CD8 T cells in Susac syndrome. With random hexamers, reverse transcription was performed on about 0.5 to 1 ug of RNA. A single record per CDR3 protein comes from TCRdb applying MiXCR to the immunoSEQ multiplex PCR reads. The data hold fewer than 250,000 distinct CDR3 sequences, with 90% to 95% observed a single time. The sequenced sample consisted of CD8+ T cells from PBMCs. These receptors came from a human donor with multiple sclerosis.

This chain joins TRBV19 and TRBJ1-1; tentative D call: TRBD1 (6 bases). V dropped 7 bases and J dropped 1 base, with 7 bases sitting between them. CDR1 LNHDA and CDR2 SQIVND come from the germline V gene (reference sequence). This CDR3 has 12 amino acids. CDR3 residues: CASIQGNTEAFF. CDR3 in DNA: TGTGCCAGTATACAGGGGAACACTGAAGCTTTCTTT.

CDR3 DNA sequence: TGTGCCACCAGTGACCGAGGGCCGGGTGAGCAGTTCTTC. This codes for CATSDRGPGEQFF. This chain connects TRBV24-1 to TRBJ2-1; D is possibly TRBD2 (5 bases). The CDR3 is 13 amino acids. The ends were cut back, 4 bases at V and 9 bases at J, with 12 bases in the middle. Germline lookup yields CDR1 KGHDR and CDR2 SFDVKD.

DNA of the CDR3: TGTGCCAGCAGCTCAAGACAGCGAGCAGTCGAAAAACTGTTTTTT. This sequence encodes CASSSRQRAVEKLFF. J is TRBJ1-4 and V is TRBV7-8; D may be TRBD1 (5 bases). The CDR3 is 15 amino acids. V dropped 4 bases and J dropped 8 bases, with 17 bases sitting between them. Looked up from germline, CDR1 is SGHVS and CDR2 is FQNEAQ.

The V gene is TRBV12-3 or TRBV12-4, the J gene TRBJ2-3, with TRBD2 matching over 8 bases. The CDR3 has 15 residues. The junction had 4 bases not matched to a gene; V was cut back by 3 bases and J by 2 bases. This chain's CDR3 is CASSLGAGVTDTQYF. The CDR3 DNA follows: TGTGCCAGCAGTTTGGGAGCGGGAGTCACAGATACGCAGTATTTT.

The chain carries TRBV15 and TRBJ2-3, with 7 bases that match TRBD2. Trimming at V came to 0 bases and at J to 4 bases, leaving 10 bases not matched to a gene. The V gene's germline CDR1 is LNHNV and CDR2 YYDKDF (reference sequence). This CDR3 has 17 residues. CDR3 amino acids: CATSREVLQRGPDTQYF. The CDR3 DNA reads TGTGCCACCAGCAGAGAGGTACTGCAGCGGGGCCCAGATACGCAGTATTTT. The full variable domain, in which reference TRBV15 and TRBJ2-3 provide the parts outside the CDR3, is DAMVIQNPRYQVTQFGKPVTLSCSQTLNHNVMYWYQQKSSQAPKLLFHYYDKDFNNEADTPDNFQSRRPNTSFCFLDIRSPGLGDTAMYLCATSREVLQRGPDTQYFGPGTRLTVL.

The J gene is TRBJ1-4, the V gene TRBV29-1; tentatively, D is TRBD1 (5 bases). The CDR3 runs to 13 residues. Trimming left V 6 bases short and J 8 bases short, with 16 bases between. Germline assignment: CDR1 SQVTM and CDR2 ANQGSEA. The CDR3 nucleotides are TGCAGCGTCTTAGATGGGGGTTCGGAAAAACTGTTTTTT. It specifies CSVLDGGSEKLFF.

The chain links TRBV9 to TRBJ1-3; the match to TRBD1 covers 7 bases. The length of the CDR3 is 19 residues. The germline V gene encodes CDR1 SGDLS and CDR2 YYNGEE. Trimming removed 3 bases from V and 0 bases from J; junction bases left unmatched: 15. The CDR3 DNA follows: TGTGCCAGCAGCGATCCGACAGGGCAGGCAGATCGCTCTGGAAACACCATATATTTT. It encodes CASSDPTGQADRSGNTIYF.

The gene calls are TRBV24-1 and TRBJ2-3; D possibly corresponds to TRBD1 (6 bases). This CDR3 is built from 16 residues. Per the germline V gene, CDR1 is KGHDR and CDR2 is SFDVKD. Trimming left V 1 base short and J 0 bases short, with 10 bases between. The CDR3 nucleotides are TGTGCCACCAGTGATTTCCCAGGGGCTAGCACAGATACGCAGTATTTT. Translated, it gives CATSDFPGASTDTQYF.

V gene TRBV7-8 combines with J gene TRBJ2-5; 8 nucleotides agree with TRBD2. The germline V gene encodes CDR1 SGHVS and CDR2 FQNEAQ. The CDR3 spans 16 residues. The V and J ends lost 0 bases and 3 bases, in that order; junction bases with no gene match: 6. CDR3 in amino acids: CASSLAQSGGEETQYF. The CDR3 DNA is TGTGCCAGCAGCTTAGCGCAGTCGGGGGGGGAAGAGACCCAGTACTTC.

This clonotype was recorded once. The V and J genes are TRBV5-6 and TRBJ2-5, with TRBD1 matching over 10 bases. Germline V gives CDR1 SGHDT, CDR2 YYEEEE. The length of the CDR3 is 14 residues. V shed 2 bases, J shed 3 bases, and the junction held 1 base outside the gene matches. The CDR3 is CASSFGTGEETQYF. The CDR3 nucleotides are TGTGCCAGCAGCTTCGGGACAGGGGAAGAGACCCAGTACTTC.

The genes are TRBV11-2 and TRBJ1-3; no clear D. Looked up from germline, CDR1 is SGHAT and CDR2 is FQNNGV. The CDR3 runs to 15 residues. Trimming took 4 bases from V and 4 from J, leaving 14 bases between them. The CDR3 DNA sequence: TGTGCCAGCAGCTCACCTCCAGACTCCGGAAACACCATATATTTT. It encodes CASSSPPDSGNTIYF.